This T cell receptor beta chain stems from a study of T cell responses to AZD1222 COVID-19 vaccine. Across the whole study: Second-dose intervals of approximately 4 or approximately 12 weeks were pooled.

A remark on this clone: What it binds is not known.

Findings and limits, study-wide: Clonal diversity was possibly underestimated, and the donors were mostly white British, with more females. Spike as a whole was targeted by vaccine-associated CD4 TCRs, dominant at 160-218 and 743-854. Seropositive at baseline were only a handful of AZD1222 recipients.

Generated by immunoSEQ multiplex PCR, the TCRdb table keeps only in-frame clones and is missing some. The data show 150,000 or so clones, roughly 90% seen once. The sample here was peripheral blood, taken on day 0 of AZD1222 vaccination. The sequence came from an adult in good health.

This CDR3 reads CASSTGTGNGPTEAFF. The DNA for the CDR3 is TGTGCCAGCAGTACCGGGACAGGGAATGGGCCCACTGAAGCTTTCTTT. The V gene is TRBV6-2 or TRBV6-3, the J gene TRBJ1-1, with 9 bases aligning to TRBD1. The CDR3 extends over 16 amino acids. Germline V gene data show CDR1 as MNHEY and CDR2 as SVGEGT. Trimming took 5 bases from V and 4 from J; bases not matched to a gene: 11.